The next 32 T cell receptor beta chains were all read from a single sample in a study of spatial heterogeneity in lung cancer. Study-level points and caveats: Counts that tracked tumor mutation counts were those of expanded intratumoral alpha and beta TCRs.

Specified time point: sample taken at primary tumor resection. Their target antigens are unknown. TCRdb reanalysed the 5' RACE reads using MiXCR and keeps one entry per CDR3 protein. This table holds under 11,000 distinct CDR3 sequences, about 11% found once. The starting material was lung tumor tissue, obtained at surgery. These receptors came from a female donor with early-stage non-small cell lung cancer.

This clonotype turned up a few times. The CDR3 sequence is CASSGTGENTEAFF. The CDR3 DNA is TGTGCCAGTAGCGGGACAGGGGAGAACACTGAAGCTTTCTTT. The chain carries TRBV19 and TRBJ1-1; TRBD1 matches 10 bases. The CDR3 has 14 amino acids. The germline gives CDR1 LNHDA, CDR2 SQIVND (reference sequence). Trimming took 6 bases from V and 1 from J; bases not matched to a gene: 2.

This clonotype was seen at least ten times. In DNA, the CDR3 is TGTGCCAGCAGCCCCTCGAACAATCAGCCCCAGCATTTT. Translation: CASSPSNNQPQHF. The J gene is TRBJ1-5, the V gene TRBV7-6; D unclear. The CDR3 loop spans 13 amino acids. CDR1 is SGHVS and CDR2 is FNYEAQ in the germline V gene. Trimming shortened V by 5 bases and J by 3 bases, and 8 bases separated the two germline ends.

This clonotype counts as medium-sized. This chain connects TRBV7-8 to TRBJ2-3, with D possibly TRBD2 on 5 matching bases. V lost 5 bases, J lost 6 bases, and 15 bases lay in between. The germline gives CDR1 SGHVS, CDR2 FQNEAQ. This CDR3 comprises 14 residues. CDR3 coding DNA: TGTGCCAGCAGCCCCGCAGGAACGGGGGATACGCAGTATTTT. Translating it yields CASSPAGTGDTQYF.

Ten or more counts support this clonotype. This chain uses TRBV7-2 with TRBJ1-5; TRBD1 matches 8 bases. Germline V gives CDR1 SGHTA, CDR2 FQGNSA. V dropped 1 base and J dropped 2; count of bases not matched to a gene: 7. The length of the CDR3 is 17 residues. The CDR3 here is CASSLGAGGKGNQPQHF. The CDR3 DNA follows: TGTGCCAGCAGCTTAGGGGCAGGGGGCAAGGGCAATCAGCCCCAGCATTTT.

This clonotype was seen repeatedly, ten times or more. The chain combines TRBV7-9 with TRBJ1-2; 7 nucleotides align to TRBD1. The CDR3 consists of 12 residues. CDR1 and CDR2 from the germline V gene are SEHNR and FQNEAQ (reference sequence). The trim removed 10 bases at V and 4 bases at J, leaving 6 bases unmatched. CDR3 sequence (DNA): TGTGCCATTCCGGGACAGTTCTATGGCTACACCTTC. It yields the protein CAIPGQFYGYTF.

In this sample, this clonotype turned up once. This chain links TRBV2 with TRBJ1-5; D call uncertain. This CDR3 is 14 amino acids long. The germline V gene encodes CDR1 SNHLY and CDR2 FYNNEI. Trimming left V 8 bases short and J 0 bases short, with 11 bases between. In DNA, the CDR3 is TGTGCCAGCTCTAAGGAGTATAGCAATCAGCCCCAGCATTTT. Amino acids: CASSKEYSNQPQHF.

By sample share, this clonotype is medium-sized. CDR3 DNA sequence: TGCGCCAGCAGCTCGGAGGGAGGAAACATTCAGTACTTC. Residues: CASSSEGGNIQYF. The chain uses TRBV5-1 and TRBJ2-4, with TRBD2 as a possible D gene (6 bases). The CDR3 loop spans 13 amino acids. Germline values: CDR1 SGHRS, CDR2 YFSETQ. Deletions cut 3 bases from V and 6 bases from J, with 10 bases between.

The chain's CDR3 is CASSVPPGLAVDEQFF. CDR3 nucleotide sequence: TGTGCCAGTAGCGTCCCGCCGGGACTAGCGGTCGATGAGCAGTTCTTC. The chain is built from TRBV19 and TRBJ2-1, with 11 bases that match TRBD2. Germline CDR1 is LNHDA and CDR2 is SQIVND (reference sequence). V dropped 6 bases and J dropped 8; count of bases not matched to a gene: 12. CDR3 length equals 16 residues. Combining the CDR3 with reference TRBV19 and TRBJ2-1 gives the whole variable domain DGGITQSPKYLFRKEGQNVTLSCEQNLNHDAMYWYRQDPGQGLRLIYYSQIVNDFQKGDIAEGYSVSREKKESFPLTVTSAQKNPTAFYLCASSVPPGLAVDEQFFGPGTRLTVL.

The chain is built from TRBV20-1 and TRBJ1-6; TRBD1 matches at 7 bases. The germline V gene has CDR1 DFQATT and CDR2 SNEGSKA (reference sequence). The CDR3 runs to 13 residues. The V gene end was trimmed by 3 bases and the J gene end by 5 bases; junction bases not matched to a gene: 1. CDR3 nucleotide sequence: TGCAGTGCTAGGACAGGGAATAATTCACCCCTCCACTTT. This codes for CSARTGNNSPLHF.

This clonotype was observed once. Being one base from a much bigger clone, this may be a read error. CDR3 bases: TGTGCCATCAGCTTAACCTCCGGGACAGTTAACTATGGCTACACCTTC. The encoded protein is CAISLTSGTVNYGYTF. The rearrangement uses TRBV7-9 and TRBJ1-2; 7 bases are shared with TRBD1. The CDR3 is 16 amino acids. Germline loops: CDR1 SEHNR, CDR2 FQNEAQ (reference sequence).

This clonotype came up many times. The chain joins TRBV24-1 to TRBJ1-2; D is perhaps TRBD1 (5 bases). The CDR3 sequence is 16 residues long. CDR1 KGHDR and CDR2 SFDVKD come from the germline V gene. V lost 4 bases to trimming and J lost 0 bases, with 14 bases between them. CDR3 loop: CATSEEGVPANYGYTF. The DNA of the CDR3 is TGTGCCACCAGTGAGGAAGGGGTACCAGCTAACTATGGCTACACCTTC.

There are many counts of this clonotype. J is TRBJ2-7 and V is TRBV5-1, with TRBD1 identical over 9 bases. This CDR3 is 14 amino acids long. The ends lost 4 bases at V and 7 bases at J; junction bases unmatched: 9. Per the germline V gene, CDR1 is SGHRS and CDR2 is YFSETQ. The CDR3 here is CASSHGTGPLEQYF. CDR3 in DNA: TGCGCCAGCAGCCACGGGACAGGGCCCTTGGAGCAGTACTTC.

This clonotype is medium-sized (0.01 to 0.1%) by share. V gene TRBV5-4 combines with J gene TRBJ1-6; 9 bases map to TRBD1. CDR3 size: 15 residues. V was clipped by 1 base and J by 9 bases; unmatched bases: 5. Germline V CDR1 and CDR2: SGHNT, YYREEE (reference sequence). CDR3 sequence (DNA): TGTGCCAGCAGCTTGAACAGGGGGCTAGGTTCACCCCTCCACTTT. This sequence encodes CASSLNRGLGSPLHF.

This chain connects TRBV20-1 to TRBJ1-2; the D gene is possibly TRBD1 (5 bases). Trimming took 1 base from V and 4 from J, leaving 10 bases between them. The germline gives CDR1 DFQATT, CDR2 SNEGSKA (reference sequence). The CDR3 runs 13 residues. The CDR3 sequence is CSARGQFSYGYTF. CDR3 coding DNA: TGCAGTGCTAGAGGACAGTTCAGCTATGGCTACACCTTC.

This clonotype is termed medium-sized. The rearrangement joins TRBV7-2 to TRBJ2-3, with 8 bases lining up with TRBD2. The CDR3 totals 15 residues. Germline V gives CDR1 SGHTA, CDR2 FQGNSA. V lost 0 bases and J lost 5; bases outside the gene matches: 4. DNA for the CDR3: TGTGCCAGCAGCTTAGCTGGGACTAGGGGAGATACGCAGTATTTT. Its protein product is CASSLAGTRGDTQYF.

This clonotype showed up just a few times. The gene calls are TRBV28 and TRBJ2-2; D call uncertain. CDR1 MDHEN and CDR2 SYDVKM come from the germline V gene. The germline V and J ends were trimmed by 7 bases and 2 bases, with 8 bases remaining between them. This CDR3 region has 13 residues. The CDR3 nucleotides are TGTGCCAGCAAGGATGCAAACACCGGGGAGCTGTTTTTT. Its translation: CASKDANTGELFF. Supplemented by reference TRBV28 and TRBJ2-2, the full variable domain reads DVKVTQSSRYLVKRTGEKVFLECVQDMDHENMFWYRQDPGLGLRLIYFSYDVKMKEKGDIPEGYSVSREKKERFSLILESASTNQTSMYLCASKDANTGELFFGEGSRLTVL.

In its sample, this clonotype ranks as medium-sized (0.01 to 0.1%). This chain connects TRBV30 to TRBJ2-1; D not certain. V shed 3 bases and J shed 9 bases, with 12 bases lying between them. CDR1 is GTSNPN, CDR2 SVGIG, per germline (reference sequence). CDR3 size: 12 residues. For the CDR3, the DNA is TGTGCCTGGAGCGACCGAGTAGGTGAGCAGTTCTTC. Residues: CAWSDRVGEQFF.

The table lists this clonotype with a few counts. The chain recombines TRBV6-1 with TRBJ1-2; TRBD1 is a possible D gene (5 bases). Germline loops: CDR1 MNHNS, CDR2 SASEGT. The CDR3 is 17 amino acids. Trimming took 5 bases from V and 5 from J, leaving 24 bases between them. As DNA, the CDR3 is TGTGCCAGCAGTCCCCCCAAATTGCGGGGCTTCGGATATGGCTACACCTTC. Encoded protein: CASSPPKLRGFGYGYTF.

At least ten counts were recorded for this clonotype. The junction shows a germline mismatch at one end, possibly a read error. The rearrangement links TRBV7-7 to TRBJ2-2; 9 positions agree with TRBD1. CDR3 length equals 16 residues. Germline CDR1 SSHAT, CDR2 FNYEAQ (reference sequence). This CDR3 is CASSPTGTGTTGELFF. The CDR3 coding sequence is TGTGCTAGCAGCCCCACCGGGACAGGGACCACCGGGGAGCTGTTTTTT.

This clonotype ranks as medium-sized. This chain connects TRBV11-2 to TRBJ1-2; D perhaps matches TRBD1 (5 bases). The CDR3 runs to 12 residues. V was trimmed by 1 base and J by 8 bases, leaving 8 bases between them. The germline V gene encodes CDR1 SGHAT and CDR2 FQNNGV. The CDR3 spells CASSLAGRGYTF. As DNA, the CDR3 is TGTGCCAGCAGCTTAGCAGGGAGGGGCTACACCTTC.

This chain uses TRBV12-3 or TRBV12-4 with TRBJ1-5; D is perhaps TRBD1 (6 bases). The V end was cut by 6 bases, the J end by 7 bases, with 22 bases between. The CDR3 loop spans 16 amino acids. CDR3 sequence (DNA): TGTGCCAGCAGCGGAGGATTTCAACAGGGCTTCCAGCCCCAGCATTTT. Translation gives CASSGGFQQGFQPQHF.

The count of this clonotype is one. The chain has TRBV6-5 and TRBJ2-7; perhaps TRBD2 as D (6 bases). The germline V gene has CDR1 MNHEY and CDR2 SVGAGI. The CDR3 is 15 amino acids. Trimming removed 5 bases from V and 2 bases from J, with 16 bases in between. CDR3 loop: CASSPSAGFTYEQYF. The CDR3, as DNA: TGTGCCAGCAGTCCCTCGGCGGGATTTACCTACGAGCAGTACTTC.

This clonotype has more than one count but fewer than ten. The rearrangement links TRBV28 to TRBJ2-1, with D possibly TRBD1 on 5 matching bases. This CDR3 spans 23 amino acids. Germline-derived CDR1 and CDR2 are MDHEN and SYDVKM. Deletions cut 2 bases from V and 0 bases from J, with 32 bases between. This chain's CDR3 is CASSLGVAQGSLHTPSSYNEQFF. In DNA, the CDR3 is TGTGCCAGCAGTTTAGGGGTGGCCCAGGGTTCTCTCCACACGCCGAGCTCCTACAATGAGCAGTTCTTC.

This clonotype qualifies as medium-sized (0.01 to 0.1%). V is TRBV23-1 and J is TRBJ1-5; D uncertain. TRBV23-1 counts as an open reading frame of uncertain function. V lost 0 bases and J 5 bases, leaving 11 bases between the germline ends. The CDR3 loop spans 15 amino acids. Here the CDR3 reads CASSQSEAGDQPQHF. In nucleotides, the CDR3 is TGCGCCAGCAGTCAATCTGAGGCAGGAGATCAGCCCCAGCATTTT.

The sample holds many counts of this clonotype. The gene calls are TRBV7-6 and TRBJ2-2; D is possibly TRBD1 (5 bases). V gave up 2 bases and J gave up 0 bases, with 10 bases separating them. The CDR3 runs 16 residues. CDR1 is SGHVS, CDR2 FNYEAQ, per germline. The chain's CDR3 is CASSLISGTNTGELFF. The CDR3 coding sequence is TGTGCCAGCAGCTTAATTTCAGGGACGAACACCGGGGAGCTGTTTTTT.

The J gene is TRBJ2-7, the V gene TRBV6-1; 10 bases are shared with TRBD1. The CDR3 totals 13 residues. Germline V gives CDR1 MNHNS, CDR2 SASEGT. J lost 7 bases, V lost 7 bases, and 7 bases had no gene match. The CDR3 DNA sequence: TGTGCCAGCAAGGGGACAGGGGTGGGTGAGCAGTACTTC. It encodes CASKGTGVGEQYF.

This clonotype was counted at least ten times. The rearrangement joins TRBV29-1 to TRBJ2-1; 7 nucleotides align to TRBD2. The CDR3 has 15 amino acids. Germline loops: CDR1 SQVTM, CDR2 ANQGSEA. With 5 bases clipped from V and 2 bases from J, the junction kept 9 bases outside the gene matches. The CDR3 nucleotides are TGCAGCGTTCGCAAGCGGGGCTTTACCTACAATGAGCAGTTCTTC. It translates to CSVRKRGFTYNEQFF.

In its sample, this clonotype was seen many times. The CDR3 spells CASSAPTRGYNEQFF. The CDR3 region has the DNA TGTGCCAGCAGCGCCCCCACCCGGGGGTACAATGAGCAGTTCTTC. The chain couples TRBV9 to TRBJ2-1, with D perhaps TRBD2 (6 bases). The CDR3 is 15 residues long. V lost 3 bases and J lost 4, with 14 bases in between. Germline assignment: CDR1 SGDLS and CDR2 YYNGEE.

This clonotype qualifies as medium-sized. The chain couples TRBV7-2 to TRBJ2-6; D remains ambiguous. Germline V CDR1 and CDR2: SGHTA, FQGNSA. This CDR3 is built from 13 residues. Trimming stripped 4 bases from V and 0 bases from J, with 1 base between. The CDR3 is CASSSSGANVLTF. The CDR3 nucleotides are TGTGCCAGCAGCTCCTCTGGGGCCAACGTCCTGACTTTC.

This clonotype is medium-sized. The CDR3 loop is CSAPEAVQGLRRSNQPQHF. CDR3 DNA sequence: TGCAGTGCCCCAGAGGCGGTTCAGGGTCTCCGAAGAAGCAATCAGCCCCAGCATTTT. The J gene is TRBJ1-5, the V gene TRBV20-1, with D possibly TRBD1 on 5 matching bases. Germline values: CDR1 DFQATT, CDR2 SNEGSKA (reference sequence). CDR3 length: 19 amino acids. Deletions cut 6 bases from V and 1 base from J, with 28 bases between.

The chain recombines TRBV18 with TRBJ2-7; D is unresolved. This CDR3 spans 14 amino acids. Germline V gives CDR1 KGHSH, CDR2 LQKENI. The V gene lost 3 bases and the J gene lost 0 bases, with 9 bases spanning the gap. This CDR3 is CASSPLGTSYEQYF. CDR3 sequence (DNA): TGTGCCAGCTCACCTTTGGGCACCTCCTACGAGCAGTACTTC.

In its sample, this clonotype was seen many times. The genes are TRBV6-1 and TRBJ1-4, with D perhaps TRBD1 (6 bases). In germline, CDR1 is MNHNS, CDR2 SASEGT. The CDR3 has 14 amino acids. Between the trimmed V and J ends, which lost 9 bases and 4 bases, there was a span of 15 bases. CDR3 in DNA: TGTGCCAGTACTATCGACAGGCTTAATGAAAAACTGTTTTTT. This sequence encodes CASTIDRLNEKLFF.